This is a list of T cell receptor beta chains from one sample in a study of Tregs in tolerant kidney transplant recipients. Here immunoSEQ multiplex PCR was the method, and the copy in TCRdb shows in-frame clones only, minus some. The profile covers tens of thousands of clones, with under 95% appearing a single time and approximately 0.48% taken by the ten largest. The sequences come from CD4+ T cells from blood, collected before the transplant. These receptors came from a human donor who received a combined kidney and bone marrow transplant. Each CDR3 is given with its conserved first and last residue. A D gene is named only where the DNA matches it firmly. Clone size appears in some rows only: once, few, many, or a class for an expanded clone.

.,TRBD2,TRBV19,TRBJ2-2,TGTGCCAGTAGTATTCTGGCTAGCGGGTCGAACACCGGGGAGCTGTTTTTT,CASSILASGSNTGELFF
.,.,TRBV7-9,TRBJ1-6,TGTGCCAGCAGCCAACAGGGTTATAATTCACCCCTCCACTTT,CASSQQGYNSPLHF
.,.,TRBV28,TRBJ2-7,TGTGCCAGCAGCTCAGGACAGTCCTTTGTGCAGTACTTC,CASSSGQSFVQYF
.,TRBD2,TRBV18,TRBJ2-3,TGTGCCAGCTCACCCCCGGCTAGCGGGTTTACAGATACGCAGTATTTT,CASSPPASGFTDTQYF
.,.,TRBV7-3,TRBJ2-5,TGTGCCAGCAGCTTAAGGCGGGGAGAGACCCAGTACTTC,CASSLRRGETQYF
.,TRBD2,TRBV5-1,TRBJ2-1,TGCGCCAGCAGCCCCCTAGCGGGAGGTGACAATGAGCAGTTCTTC,CASSPLAGGDNEQFF
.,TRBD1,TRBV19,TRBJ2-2,TGTGCCAGTAGTATATTCACAGGGGCCTCCGGGGAGCTGTTTTTT,CASSIFTGASGELFF
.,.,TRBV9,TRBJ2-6,TGTGCCAGCAGCGTAATCGGCGGGGGCCCCCCATCTGGGGCCAACGTCCTGACTTTC,CASSVIGGGPPSGANVLTF
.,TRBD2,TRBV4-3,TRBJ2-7,TGCGCCAGCAGCCAAGACCTACCGAGGACTAGCGGGCTTAGCTCCTACGAGCAGTACTTC,CASSQDLPRTSGLSSYEQYF
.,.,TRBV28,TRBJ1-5,TGTGCCAGCAGTTTAAGCCAGGGCCTAAATCAGCCCCAGCATTTT,CASSLSQGLNQPQHF
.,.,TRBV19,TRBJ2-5,TGTGCCAGTAGTATAGCTTGGACAGCCACGAAGCAAGAGACCCAGTACTTC,CASSIAWTATKQETQYF
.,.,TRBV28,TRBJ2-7,TGTGCCAGCAGGGGAGTGACGGTTCGTGAGTACTTC,CASRGVTVREYF
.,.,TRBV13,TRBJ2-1,TGTGCCAGCAGCTTAGCTCCGGGAGTCCCCGGAGGTGAGCAGTTCTTC,CASSLAPGVPGGEQFF
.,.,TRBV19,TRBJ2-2,TGTGCCAGTAGTATAGGGACAGCCCCTAACCCCGGGGAGCTGTTTTTT,CASSIGTAPNPGELFF
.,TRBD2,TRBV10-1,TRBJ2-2,TGCGCCTGGGGGGGTTGGTCCGGGGAGCTGTTTTTT,CAWGGWSGELFF
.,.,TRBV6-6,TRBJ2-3,TGTGCCAGCTTGGGAGTTACTAGCACAGATACGCAGTATTTT,CASLGVTSTDTQYF
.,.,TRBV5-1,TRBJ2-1,TGCGCCAGCAGCTTTCGGGGGAGCTCCTACAATGAGCAGTTCTTC,CASSFRGSSYNEQFF
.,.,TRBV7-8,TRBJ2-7,TGTGCCAGCACCCCAGGGGCCATCTCCTACGAGCAGTACTTC,CASTPGAISYEQYF
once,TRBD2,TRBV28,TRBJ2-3,TGTGCCAGCAGTCCCCTAGCGGACTTCACTAGCACAGATACGCAGTATTTT,CASSPLADFTSTDTQYF
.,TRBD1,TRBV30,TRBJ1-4,TGTGCCTGGAGTGTACTGGGGGGACAGGTGAATGAAAAACTGTTTTTT,CAWSVLGGQVNEKLFF
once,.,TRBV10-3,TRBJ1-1,TGTGCCATCAGTGAGTCGGGCCTGAGGAACACTGAAGCTTTCTTT,CAISESGLRNTEAFF
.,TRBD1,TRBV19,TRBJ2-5,TGTGCCAGTAGTGGGGACAGACGGGAGACCCAGTACTTC,CASSGDRRETQYF
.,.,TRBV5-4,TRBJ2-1,TGTGCCAGCAGCTGGGCAGCGGAGAAGCAGTTCTTC,CASSWAAEKQFF
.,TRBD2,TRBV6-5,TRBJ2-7,TGTGCCAGCAGTTACCCCGGGACTAGCGGGGGTAAGCAGTACTTC,CASSYPGTSGGKQYF
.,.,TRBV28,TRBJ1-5,TGTGCCAGCAGTTTTCCAGAACAGCCCCAGCATTTT,CASSFPEQPQHF
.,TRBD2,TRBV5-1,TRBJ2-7,TGCGCCAGCAGCTTGCGCGGGAGGATTTACGAGCAGTACTTC,CASSLRGRIYEQYF
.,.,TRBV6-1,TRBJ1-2,TGTGCCAGCAGTGCACCCACAGGGCACACCTTC,CASSAPTGHTF
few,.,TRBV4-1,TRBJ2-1,TGCGCCAGCAGCCAAGTCAACAGGCCCCCCAAAAATGAGCAGTTCTTC,CASSQVNRPPKNEQFF
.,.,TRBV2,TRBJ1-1,TGTGCCAGCCAGCAGGGGCATCTTCAGGAGCACGAAGCTTTCTTT,CASQQGHLQEHEAFF
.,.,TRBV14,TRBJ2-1,TGTGCCAGCAGCCAAGACCATAATGAGCAGTTCTTC,CASSQDHNEQFF
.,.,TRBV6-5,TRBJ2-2,TGTGCCAGCCGGGCAGGGGGGGAGCTGTTTTTT,CASRAGGELFF
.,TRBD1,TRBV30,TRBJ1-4,TGTGCCTGGGACGGCATAACAGGGGTTTCTGAAAAACTGTTTTTT,CAWDGITGVSEKLFF
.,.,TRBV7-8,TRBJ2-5,TGTGCCAGCAGCTTAGGGAGTGAGACCCAGTACTTC,CASSLGSETQYF
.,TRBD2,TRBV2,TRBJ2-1,TGTGCCAGCAGTGGACTAGCGGGGGGCACCTACAATGAGCAGTTCTTC,CASSGLAGGTYNEQFF
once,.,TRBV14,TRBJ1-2,TGTGCCAGCAGCCAAGAGTCTACAGGGCATGGCTACACCTTC,CASSQESTGHGYTF
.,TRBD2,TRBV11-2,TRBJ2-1,TGTGCCAGCAGCTTAGGGAGCGGGAGCCACAATGAGCAGTTCTTC,CASSLGSGSHNEQFF
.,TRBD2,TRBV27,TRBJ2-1,TGTGCCAGCAGTTTACTCATGCTAGCGGGGGGCCCCAATGAGCAGTTCTTC,CASSLLMLAGGPNEQFF
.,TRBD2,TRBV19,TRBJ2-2,TGTGCCAGTAGTAGATTAGCGGGGGACGCGAACACCGGGGAGCTGTTTTTT,CASSRLAGDANTGELFF
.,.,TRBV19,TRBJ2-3,TGTGCCAGTAGTATTATCGCAGATACGCAGTATTTT,CASSIIADTQYF
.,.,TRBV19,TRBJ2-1,TGTGCCAGTAGTATAGGGAGGTATGAGCAGTTCTTC,CASSIGRYEQFF
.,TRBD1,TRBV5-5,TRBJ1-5,TGTGCCAGCAGCGTCGGGACAGGGGGTCAGCCCCAGCATTTT,CASSVGTGGQPQHF
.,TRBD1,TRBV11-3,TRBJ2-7,TGTGCCAGCAGCTTACATTCCTCCGGGACAGGAGGCGAGCAGTACTTC,CASSLHSSGTGGEQYF
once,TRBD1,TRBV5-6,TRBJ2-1,TGTGCCAGCAGCTTGGGAGGGGGCCTATACAATGAGCAGTTCTTC,CASSLGGGLYNEQFF
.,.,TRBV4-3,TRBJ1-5,TGCGCCAGCAGCCAAGTTGAAGGGGGCAATCAGCCCCAGCATTTT,CASSQVEGGNQPQHF
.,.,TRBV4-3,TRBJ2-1,TGCGCCAGCAGCCAAGGAGTCCAGGGGGGTGAGCAGTTCTTC,CASSQGVQGGEQFF
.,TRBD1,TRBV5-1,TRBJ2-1,TGCGCCAGCAGCCTACAGGGGGCTAATGAGCAGTTCTTC,CASSLQGANEQFF
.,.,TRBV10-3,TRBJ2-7,TGTGCCATCAGTGAGCGGACAGCCTACGAGCAGTACTTC,CAISERTAYEQYF
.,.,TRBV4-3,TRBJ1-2,TGCGCCAGCAGCCCACGGGACGGGGGAGGCTACACCTTC,CASSPRDGGGYTF
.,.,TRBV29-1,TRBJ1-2,TGCAGCGTTGACCAGGGGCTGGGCTATGGCTACACCTTC,CSVDQGLGYGYTF
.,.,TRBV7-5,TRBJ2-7,TGTGTCAGAAGCTTATCCCCGCTAGCGGGAGATGGATACGAGCAGTACTTC,CVRSLSPLAGDGYEQYF
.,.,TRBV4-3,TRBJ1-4,TGCGCCAGCAGCCAAGTTACGGGATCGATTGAAAAACTGTTTTTT,CASSQVTGSIEKLFF
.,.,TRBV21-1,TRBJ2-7,TGTGCCAGCAGCAAAGGTCGTCCGTCAGGGGAGAGCTACGAGCAGTACTTC,CASSKGRPSGESYEQYF
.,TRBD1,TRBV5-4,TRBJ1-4,TGTGCCAGCAGGCAAGGGACAGAAAATGAAAAACTGTTTTTT,CASRQGTENEKLFF
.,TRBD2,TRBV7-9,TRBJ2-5,TGTGCCAGCAGCTCCCTAACTAGCGGGGGCCACAACAAAGAGACCCAGTACTTC,CASSSLTSGGHNKETQYF